Each of the 17 T cell receptor beta chains below was sequenced from the same sample in a study of blood T cell repertoires in COVID-19 (TCRdb year 2020). Receptor amplification or capture employed the immunoSEQ multiplex PCR assay. The table comes from immuneACCESS by way of TCRdb, which keeps in-frame sequences with V and J called. Part of the clones is missing from these tables; in studies checked, under half for an unresolved V gene and the rest for unknown reasons. This sample holds roughly 70,000 clones; 88% were observed only once. The leading ten clones occupy roughly 3.5% of the sample. Sequencing was done on a sample of peripheral blood. The receptors stem from a man between 70 and 80 years old with acute or convalescent COVID-19.

In DNA form, the CDR3 reads TGTGCCAGCAGCGTAGGAGTTAGCGGGGCGTACGATACGCAGTATTTT. Its protein is CASSVGVSGAYDTQYF. The V gene is TRBV9, the J gene TRBJ2-3, with 8 bases identical to TRBD2. Germline V gene data show CDR1 as SGDLS and CDR2 as YYNGEE. Trimming at V came to 0 bases and at J to 6 bases, leaving 9 bases not matched to a gene. This CDR3 is built from 16 residues.

V is TRBV27 and J is TRBJ2-3; 9 bases agree with TRBD1. The V gene's germline CDR1 is MNHEY and CDR2 SMNVEV (reference sequence). Trimming cost V 4 bases and J 6 bases; bases outside gene matches: 11. The CDR3 is 16 residues long. This CDR3 reads CASSYRGQGSGDTQYF. The CDR3 bases are TGTGCCAGCAGTTACCGGGGACAGGGAAGCGGGGATACGCAGTATTTT.

The chain uses TRBV5-4 and TRBJ1-4; possibly TRBD1 for D (6 bases). V lost 0 bases to trimming and J lost 4 bases, with 13 bases between them. The CDR3 length is 16 residues. Germline CDR1 SGHNT, CDR2 YYREEE (reference sequence). Here the CDR3 reads CASSLDGGAGNEKLFF. CDR3 DNA sequence: TGTGCCAGCAGCTTGGATGGGGGCGCCGGTAATGAAAAACTGTTTTTT. Full variable domain (rest looked up from reference TRBV5-4 and TRBJ1-4): ETGVTQSPTHLIKTRGQQVTLRCSSQSGHNTVSWYQQALGQGPQFIFQYYREEENGRGNFPPRFSGLQFPNYSSELNVNALELDDSALYLCASSLDGGAGNEKLFFGSGTQLSVL.

The rearrangement uses TRBV2 and TRBJ2-1, with a tentative D call TRBD2 (6 bases). Germline-derived CDR1 and CDR2 are SNHLY and FYNNEI. The CDR3 covers 14 residues. V lost 0 bases, J lost 8 bases, and 11 bases lay in between. The CDR3 reads CASSEAGLIDEQFF. The CDR3 coding sequence is TGTGCCAGCAGTGAAGCCGGACTAATCGATGAGCAGTTCTTC. Together with reference TRBV2 and TRBJ2-1, the CDR3 gives the full variable domain: EPEVTQTPSHQVTQMGQEVILRCVPISNHLYFYWYRQILGQKVEFLVSFYNNEISEKSEIFDDQFSVERPDGSNFTLKIRSTKLEDSAMYFCASSEAGLIDEQFFGPGTRLTVL.

In regard to this clone: Other DNA sequences from this sample encode an identical CDR3 as well. V and J are TRBV6-5 and TRBJ1-1; TRBD1 is a possible D gene (6 bases). Trimming cost V 6 bases and J 0 bases, with 11 bases left between them. This CDR3 has 14 residues. The germline V gene has CDR1 MNHEY and CDR2 SVGAGI. For the CDR3, the DNA is TGTGCCAGCAGCTCCAGGGGATTGAACACTGAAGCTTTCTTT. Translated, it gives CASSSRGLNTEAFF.

V gene TRBV5-1 combines with J gene TRBJ2-3; D ambiguous. Germline V gene sequence: CDR1 SGHRS, CDR2 YFSETQ. V dropped 1 base and J dropped 3 bases, with 6 bases sitting between them. The CDR3 covers 13 residues. CDR3 sequence: CASSLFFTDTQYF. CDR3 in DNA: TGCGCCAGCAGCTTGTTCTTTACAGATACGCAGTATTTT.

The gene calls are TRBV7-3 and TRBJ1-2; tentatively, D is TRBD1 (5 bases). Germline assignment: CDR1 SGHTA and CDR2 FQGTGA. This CDR3 spans 16 amino acids. Trimming cost V 5 bases and J 7 bases, with 23 bases left between them. The CDR3 reads CASSPGLGHPLFGYTF. CDR3 sequence (DNA): TGTGCCAGCAGCCCAGGGTTAGGACATCCTCTCTTTGGCTACACCTTC. The full variable domain, completed using reference TRBV7-3 and TRBJ1-2, is GAGVSQTPSNKVTEKGKYVELRCDPISGHTALYWYRQSLGQGPEFLIYFQGTGAADDSGLPNDRFFAVRPEGSVSTLKIQRTERGDSAVYLCASSPGLGHPLFGYTFGSGTRLTVV.

The J gene is TRBJ1-2, the V gene TRBV5-1; possible D gene TRBD1, 5 bases. CDR1 SGHRS and CDR2 YFSETQ come from the germline V gene. V was pared by 0 bases and J by 2 bases, with 20 bases between. This CDR3 has 18 residues. The CDR3 DNA reads as TGCGCCAGCAGCTTGGCCGGTTTTAGGGTAGGGGCGAACTATGGCTACACCTTC. Its protein is CASSLAGFRVGANYGYTF.

The J gene is TRBJ1-5, the V gene TRBV7-9; D perhaps matches TRBD1 (5 bases). Deletions cut 1 base from V and 4 bases from J, with 8 bases between. Per the germline V gene, CDR1 is SEHNR and CDR2 is FQNEAQ (reference sequence). The CDR3 is made up of 14 amino acids. CDR3 residues: CASSLGGRNQPQHF. CDR3 nucleotides: TGTGCCAGCAGCTTAGGGGGCCGGAATCAGCCCCAGCATTTT.

This rearrangement joins TRBV12-5 to TRBJ2-1; 13 positions agree with TRBD2. Unmatched junction bases numbered 11, after V lost 6 bases and J lost 6 bases. The CDR3 covers 17 residues. Germline assignment: CDR1 LGHNT and CDR2 FRNRAP. The CDR3 spells CASGPTSGGKLGNEQFF. CDR3 coding DNA: TGTGCTAGTGGCCCGACTAGCGGGGGGAAACTCGGCAATGAGCAGTTCTTC.

The chain has TRBV21-1 and TRBJ2-7; TRBD2 is the table's D call, not checked against the DNA. TRBV21-1 is marked as a pseudogene. The CDR3 runs to 19 residues. The CDR3 DNA follows: TGTGCCAGCAGCAAAGGCCGCTTGGGGGTAGCGGGGGCGATCTACGAGCAGTACTTC. It specifies CASSKGRLGVAGAIYEQYF.

The chain joins TRBV6-5 to TRBJ1-1; possible D gene TRBD1, 5 bases. The V and J ends lost 7 bases and 3 bases respectively, with 12 bases between them. The CDR3 sequence is 13 residues long. Germline V gene data show CDR1 as MNHEY and CDR2 as SVGAGI. The CDR3 sequence is CASTLQGHTEAFF. The CDR3 bases are TGTGCCAGCACGCTTCAGGGTCACACTGAAGCTTTCTTT.

The chain employs TRBV2 and TRBJ1-5; a weak D match, TRBD1 (6 bases). CDR1 and CDR2 (germline): SNHLY, FYNNEI. The CDR3 sequence is 15 residues long. Trimming stripped 5 bases from V and 0 bases from J, with 11 bases between. The CDR3, as DNA: TGTGCCAGCAGTCCCAGGGGATCTAGCAATCAGCCCCAGCATTTT. It encodes CASSPRGSSNQPQHF.

V gene TRBV12-3 or TRBV12-4 combines with J gene TRBJ1-5; 7 bases are shared with TRBD1. V gave up 3 bases and J gave up 7 bases; unmatched junction bases: 3. This CDR3 is built from 13 residues. CDR3 coding DNA: TGTGCCAGCAGTTTCACAGGGGACCAGCCCCAGCATTTT. This translates into CASSFTGDQPQHF.

This rearrangement joins TRBV7-8 to TRBJ2-3; 9 bases agree with TRBD2. Germline lookup yields CDR1 SGHVS and CDR2 FQNEAQ. Losses at the gene ends were 5 bases for V and 5 bases for J; bases not matched to a gene: 11. The CDR3 sequence is 16 residues long. This chain's CDR3 is CASSNSAGGRGDTQYF. The CDR3 nucleotides are TGTGCCAGCAGCAATAGTGCGGGGGGGCGTGGAGATACGCAGTATTTT.

V is TRBV4-3 and J is TRBJ1-2; 7 bases align to TRBD1. The ends lost 0 bases at V and 4 bases at J; junction bases unmatched: 5. Germline V gene sequence: CDR1 LGHNA, CDR2 YSLEER. The length of the CDR3 is 15 residues. The CDR3 region is CASSQDTGEIYGYTF. The CDR3 DNA follows: TGCGCCAGCAGCCAAGATACAGGGGAGATCTATGGCTACACCTTC.

This sequence joins TRBV5-1 and TRBJ2-5, with D hard to call. Germline lookup yields CDR1 SGHRS and CDR2 YFSETQ. V was trimmed by 1 base and J by 1 base, leaving 20 bases between them. CDR3 size: 18 residues. CDR3 residues: CASSLNPLSSGSQETQYF. DNA of the CDR3: TGCGCCAGCAGCTTGAATCCCCTCTCGTCCGGGTCCCAAGAGACCCAGTACTTC.